Each of the 24 T cell receptor beta chains below was sequenced from the same sample in a study of T cell changes during pregnancy in multiple sclerosis (dated by TCRdb to the late 2010s). Libraries were built with the immunoSEQ multiplex PCR assay. The table was pulled from immuneACCESS by TCRdb, which kept in-frame rearrangements only. Such tables lose some clones; where checked, under half of the loss comes from unresolved V genes, and the rest has no known cause. A total of tens of thousands of clones appear in this sample, 90% to 95% of them only once. 3% to 4.5% of the sample goes to the ten largest clones. This sample comprised CD8+ T cells from peripheral blood mononuclear cells, obtained in the second trimester of pregnancy. All receptors derive from a female donor with multiple sclerosis, enrolled in a pregnancy study.

CDR3 nucleotide sequence: TGTGCCAGCAGTCAGGGGGTCTCCTCTATCCTGAACACTGAAGCTTTCTTT. Its translation is CASSQGVSSILNTEAFF. The chain employs TRBV27 and TRBJ1-1, with TRBD1 identical over 7 bases. V was clipped by 5 bases and J by 0 bases; unmatched bases: 12. Germline CDR1 is MNHEY and CDR2 is SMNVEV (reference sequence). This CDR3 comprises 17 residues.

This sequence joins TRBV9 and TRBJ2-7, with D perhaps TRBD1 (6 bases). Per germline, CDR1 SGDLS and CDR2 YYNGEE. The CDR3 runs 13 residues. The germline V and J ends were trimmed by 5 bases and 3 bases, with 12 bases remaining between them. CDR3: CASRVTGIYEQYF. CDR3 nucleotide sequence: TGTGCCAGCAGAGTTACAGGGATCTACGAGCAGTACTTC.

The rearrangement joins TRBV5-5 to TRBJ1-2; D ambiguous. With 0 bases removed from V and 4 bases from J, the gap between germline ends came to 4 bases. The CDR3 covers 12 residues. Germline V gene lookup returns CDR1 SGHKS and CDR2 YYEKEE (reference sequence). The CDR3 is CASSLDFYGYTF. As DNA, the CDR3 is TGTGCCAGCAGCTTGGACTTCTATGGCTACACCTTC.

This clone was recorded only once. The V and J genes are TRBV7-2 and TRBJ2-3; 8 bases line up with TRBD1. CDR1 is SGHTA and CDR2 is FQGNSA in the germline V gene. The length of the CDR3 is 16 residues. J gave up 6 bases and V 0 bases, and 8 bases lay outside the gene matches. The DNA for the CDR3 is TGTGCCAGCAGCTTAGCCCCCGCAGGGGGCAGGGATACGCAGTATTTT. As protein: CASSLAPAGGRDTQYF.

This chain connects TRBV28 to TRBJ2-3; D might be TRBD2 (5 bases). V lost 1 base, J lost 1 base, and 9 bases lay in between. The V gene's germline CDR1 is MDHEN and CDR2 SYDVKM. The CDR3 totals 15 residues. DNA of the CDR3: TGTGCCAGCAGTTTATATGAGGGAGGCACAGATACGCAGTATTTT. Translation: CASSLYEGGTDTQYF.

The rearrangement links TRBV9 to TRBJ1-2, with D perhaps TRBD1 (5 bases). Germline loops: CDR1 SGDLS, CDR2 YYNGEE. This CDR3 is built from 14 residues. V was trimmed by 1 base and J by 8 bases, leaving 15 bases between them. The CDR3 protein is CASSVQGGSLGYTF. The CDR3 region has the DNA TGTGCCAGCAGCGTACAGGGAGGGAGTTTGGGCTACACCTTC. Variable domain in full (rest from reference TRBV9 and TRBJ1-2): DSGVTQTPKHLITATGQRVTLRCSPRSGDLSVYWYQQSLDQGLQFLIQYYNGEERAKGNILERFSAQQFPDLHSELNLSSLELGDSALYFCASSVQGGSLGYTFGSGTRLTVV.

The chain combines TRBV9 with TRBJ2-7; D call uncertain. The CDR3 is 13 residues long. The V end was cut by 0 bases, the J end by 3 bases, with 7 bases between. Germline loops: CDR1 SGDLS, CDR2 YYNGEE. CDR3: CASSVDSGYEQYF. The CDR3 DNA sequence: TGTGCCAGCAGCGTAGATTCCGGCTACGAGCAGTACTTC.

CDR3 DNA sequence: TGCGCCAGCAGCCAAGAGCGGCTAATCCCTGAAGCTTTCTTT. Amino acid sequence: CASSQERLIPEAFF. V usage is TRBV4-3 and J usage is TRBJ1-1; D is unclear. Per the germline V gene, CDR1 is LGHNA and CDR2 is YSLEER. This CDR3 has 14 residues. V was pared by 0 bases and J by 6 bases, with 11 bases between.

The V gene is TRBV5-1, the J gene TRBJ1-5, with D possibly TRBD1 on 5 matching bases. V lost 0 bases to trimming and J lost 5 bases, with 12 bases between them. Germline V CDR1 and CDR2: SGHRS, YFSETQ. The CDR3 has 15 residues. This CDR3 is CASSLVPGEDQPQHF. The CDR3 DNA follows: TGCGCCAGCAGCTTGGTTCCGGGGGAGGATCAGCCCCAGCATTTT.

The V gene is TRBV5-6, the J gene TRBJ1-1, with 8 nucleotides matching TRBD1. J was trimmed by 4 bases and V by 0 bases; bases with no gene match: 5. The CDR3 is 15 residues long. Germline CDR1 is SGHDT and CDR2 is YYEEEE. Here the CDR3 reads CASSLGTGLGTEAFF. CDR3 DNA: TGTGCCAGCAGCTTGGGGACAGGGCTGGGCACTGAAGCTTTCTTT.

The rearrangement joins TRBV2 to TRBJ2-3; 8 positions match TRBD2. CDR1 is SNHLY and CDR2 is FYNNEI in the germline V gene. The junction had 0 bases not matched to a gene; V was cut back by 4 bases and J by 6 bases. The CDR3 totals 12 residues. The CDR3 DNA reads TGTGCCAGCAGTGGACTAGCGGATACGCAGTATTTT. Protein product: CASSGLADTQYF.

The chain joins TRBV11-2 to TRBJ2-1, with 9 bases lining up with TRBD2. Losses at the gene ends were 11 bases for V and 1 base for J; bases not matched to a gene: 6. The CDR3 extends over 14 amino acids. CDR1 is SGHAT and CDR2 is FQNNGV in the germline V gene. This CDR3 is CALVAGVSYNEQFF. CDR3 in DNA: TGTGCCTTAGTAGCGGGAGTTTCCTACAATGAGCAGTTCTTC.

The rearrangement joins TRBV6-6 to TRBJ2-7, with D maybe TRBD1 (5 bases). Germline loops: CDR1 MNHNY, CDR2 SVGAGI (reference sequence). This CDR3 has 12 amino acids. The V and J ends lost 3 bases and 3 bases respectively, with 6 bases between them. The CDR3 nucleotides are TGTGCCAGCAGTTATGACAGCTACGAGCAGTACTTC. This translates into CASSYDSYEQYF.

This chain links TRBV15 with TRBJ2-1; TRBD1 is a possible D gene (5 bases). The CDR3 has 15 amino acids. V was shortened by 2 bases and J by 2 bases, with 10 bases between the two germline ends. Germline V CDR1 and CDR2: LNHNV, YYDKDF (reference sequence). CDR3 bases: TGTGCCACCAGCAGATACGACAGCACCTACAATGAGCAGTTCTTC. As protein: CATSRYDSTYNEQFF. The full variable domain, completed using reference TRBV15 and TRBJ2-1, is DAMVIQNPRYQVTQFGKPVTLSCSQTLNHNVMYWYQQKSSQAPKLLFHYYDKDFNNEADTPDNFQSRRPNTSFCFLDIRSPGLGDTAMYLCATSRYDSTYNEQFFGPGTRLTVL.

The gene calls are TRBV27 and TRBJ1-5; TRBD1 matches 7 bases. Germline V gene data show CDR1 as MNHEY and CDR2 as SMNVEV (reference sequence). Unmatched junction bases numbered 12, after V lost 4 bases and J lost 0 bases. The CDR3 is 18 residues long. CDR3 nucleotides: TGTGCCAGCAGTTCCTATTCTACAGGGGATTATAGCAATCAGCCCCAGCATTTT. It is translated as CASSSYSTGDYSNQPQHF.

The V call is TRBV5-1, the J call TRBJ2-7; no definite D call. CDR1 is SGHRS, CDR2 YFSETQ, per germline. CDR3 length equals 14 residues. V was clipped by 0 bases and J by 3 bases, with 10 bases between them. CDR3 loop: CASSLEQRYYEQYF. The CDR3 DNA sequence: TGCGCCAGCAGCTTGGAACAGAGATACTACGAGCAGTACTTC.

This chain connects TRBV25-1 to TRBJ2-1, with TRBD2 matching 9 bases. The CDR3 covers 12 residues. Germline CDR1 is MGHDK and CDR2 is SYGVNS. V lost 7 bases and J lost 9; bases outside the gene matches: 4. CDR3 in amino acids: CASKGLAGEQFF. The CDR3 DNA is TGTGCCAGCAAGGGACTAGCAGGTGAGCAGTTCTTC.

CDR3 DNA sequence: TGTGCCAGTAGTATTGGGACAGGGGGCCCTGGAAACACCATATATTTT. Translated, it gives CASSIGTGGPGNTIYF. The chain has TRBV19 and TRBJ1-3; 12 nucleotides align to TRBD1. CDR3 size: 16 residues. From germline, CDR1 is LNHDA and CDR2 SQIVND (reference sequence). J was trimmed by 2 bases and V by 3 bases; bases with no gene match: 2.

This clone was seen just once. This chain uses TRBV7-9 with TRBJ2-7; D might be TRBD2 (6 bases). Trimming stripped 3 bases from V and 5 bases from J, with 14 bases between. The length of the CDR3 is 14 residues. In germline, CDR1 is SEHNR, CDR2 FQNEAQ (reference sequence). DNA for the CDR3: TGTGCCAGCAGCTTGGGAGGAGGACTAAACGAGCAGTACTTC. This translates into CASSLGGGLNEQYF.

The chain recombines TRBV27 with TRBJ2-3, with D possibly TRBD2 on 6 matching bases. CDR3 length equals 14 residues. The germline CDR1 and CDR2 sequences are MNHEY and SMNVEV (reference sequence). Trimming removed 2 bases at V and 2 bases at J, with 8 bases between. CDR3 sequence (DNA): TGTGCCAGCAGTTTAGCGGGGCACACAGATACGCAGTATTTT. Translated, it gives CASSLAGHTDTQYF.

V usage is TRBV4-1 and J usage is TRBJ2-1; 10 nucleotides match TRBD2. Trimming cost V 4 bases and J 1 base; bases outside gene matches: 4. CDR1 MGHRA and CDR2 YSYEKL come from the germline V gene. This CDR3 has 16 residues. CDR3: CASSPSSGGSYNEQFF. CDR3 sequence (DNA): TGCGCCAGCAGCCCCAGTAGCGGGGGGTCCTACAATGAGCAGTTCTTC.

CDR3 sequence reads: CASSLTGTGPLGYTF. CDR3 nucleotide sequence: TGCGCCAGCAGCTTAACCGGGACAGGCCCCTTAGGCTACACCTTC. This chain links TRBV5-1 with TRBJ1-2, with TRBD1 identical over 8 bases. CDR1 and CDR2 from the germline V gene are SGHRS and YFSETQ. The CDR3 consists of 15 residues. J was trimmed by 8 bases and V by 2 bases; bases with no gene match: 11.

The rearrangement joins TRBV7-8 to TRBJ2-2; the match to TRBD1 covers 8 bases. The V gene's germline CDR1 is SGHVS and CDR2 FQNEAQ. The CDR3 runs to 19 residues. Trimming at V came to 4 bases and at J to 1 base, leaving 14 bases not matched to a gene. The CDR3 nucleotides read TGTGCCAGCAGCTCCTCCGGGACAGGACTACGCGTGAACACCGGGGAGCTGTTTTTT. Translating gives CASSSSGTGLRVNTGELFF.

V gene TRBV7-3 combines with J gene TRBJ2-7, with D maybe TRBD2 (6 bases). Trimming cost V 1 base and J 5 bases, with 9 bases left between them. The germline CDR1 and CDR2 sequences are SGHTA and FQGTGA. The CDR3 consists of 13 residues. The CDR3 DNA reads as TGTGCCAGCAGCTTAAGGAGGGGCAACGAGCAGTACTTC. Translation: CASSLRRGNEQYF.